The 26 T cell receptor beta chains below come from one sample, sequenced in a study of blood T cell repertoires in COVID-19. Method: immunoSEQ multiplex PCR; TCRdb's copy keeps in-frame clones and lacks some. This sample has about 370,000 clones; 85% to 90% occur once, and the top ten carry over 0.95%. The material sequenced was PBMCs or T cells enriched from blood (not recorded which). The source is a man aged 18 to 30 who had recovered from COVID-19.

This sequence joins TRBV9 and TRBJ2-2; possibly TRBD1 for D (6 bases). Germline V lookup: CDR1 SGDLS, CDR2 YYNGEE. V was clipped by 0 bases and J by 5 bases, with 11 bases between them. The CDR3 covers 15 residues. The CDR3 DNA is TGTGCCAGCAGCGTAGAGGGACAATGGACCGGGGAGCTGTTTTTT. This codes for CASSVEGQWTGELFF.

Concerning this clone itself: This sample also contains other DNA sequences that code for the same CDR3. This chain's CDR3 is CASSLQGNEQFF. CDR3 DNA: TGCGCCAGCAGCCTACAGGGCAATGAGCAGTTCTTC. The chain links TRBV5-1 to TRBJ2-1; perhaps TRBD1 as D (6 bases). The CDR3 is 12 residues long. The germline gives CDR1 SGHRS, CDR2 YFSETQ. Trimming took off 4 bases at V and 6 bases at J, with 8 bases between the two ends.

The CDR3: CASSSQANQPQHF. The DNA of the CDR3 is TGTGCCAGCAGCTCCCAAGCCAATCAGCCCCAGCATTTT. The chain employs TRBV7-9 and TRBJ1-5; no reliable D call. The germline CDR1 and CDR2 sequences are SEHNR and FQNEAQ (reference sequence). V was clipped by 4 bases and J by 3 bases, with 7 bases between them. This CDR3 comprises 13 residues. Drawing the rest from reference TRBV7-9 and TRBJ1-5, the complete variable domain is DTGVSQNPRHKITKRGQNVTFRCDPISEHNRLYWYRQTLGQGPEFLTYFQNEAQLEKSRLLSDRFSAERPKGSFSTLEIQRTEQGDSAMYLCASSSQANQPQHFGDGTRLSIL.

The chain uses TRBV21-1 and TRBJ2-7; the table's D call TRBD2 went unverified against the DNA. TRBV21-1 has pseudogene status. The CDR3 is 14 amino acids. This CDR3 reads CASSGENPDYEQYF. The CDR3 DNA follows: TGTGCCAGCAGTGGGGAGAATCCGGACTACGAGCAGTACTTC.

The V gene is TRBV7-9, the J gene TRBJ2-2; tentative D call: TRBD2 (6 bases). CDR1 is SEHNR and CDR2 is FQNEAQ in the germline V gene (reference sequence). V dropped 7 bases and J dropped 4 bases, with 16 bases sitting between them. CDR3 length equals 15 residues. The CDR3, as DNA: TGTGCCAGCACCAAAGGGACTCGCGGCACCGGGGAGCTGTTTTTT. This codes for CASTKGTRGTGELFF.

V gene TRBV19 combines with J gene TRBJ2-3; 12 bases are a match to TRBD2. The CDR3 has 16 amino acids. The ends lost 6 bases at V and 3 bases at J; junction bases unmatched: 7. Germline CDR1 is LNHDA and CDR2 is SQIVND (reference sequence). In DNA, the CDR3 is TGTGCCAGTAGCGACGCCCTAGCGGGAGGGACAGATACGCAGTATTTT. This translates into CASSDALAGGTDTQYF.

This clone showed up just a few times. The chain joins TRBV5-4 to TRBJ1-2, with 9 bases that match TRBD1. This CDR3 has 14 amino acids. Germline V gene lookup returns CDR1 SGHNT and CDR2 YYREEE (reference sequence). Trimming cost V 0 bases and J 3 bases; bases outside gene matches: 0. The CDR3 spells CASSLGQGDYGYTF. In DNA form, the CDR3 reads TGTGCCAGCAGCTTGGGACAGGGGGACTATGGCTACACCTTC. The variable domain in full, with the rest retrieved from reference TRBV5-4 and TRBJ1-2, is ETGVTQSPTHLIKTRGQQVTLRCSSQSGHNTVSWYQQALGQGPQFIFQYYREEENGRGNFPPRFSGLQFPNYSSELNVNALELDDSALYLCASSLGQGDYGYTFGSGTRLTVV.

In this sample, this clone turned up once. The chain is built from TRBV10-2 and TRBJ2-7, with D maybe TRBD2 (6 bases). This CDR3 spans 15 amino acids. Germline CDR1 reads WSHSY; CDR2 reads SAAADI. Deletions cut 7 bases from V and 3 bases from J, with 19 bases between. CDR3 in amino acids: CASTGPEEGHYEQYF. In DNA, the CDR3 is TGCGCCAGCACCGGACCAGAGGAGGGCCACTACGAGCAGTACTTC.

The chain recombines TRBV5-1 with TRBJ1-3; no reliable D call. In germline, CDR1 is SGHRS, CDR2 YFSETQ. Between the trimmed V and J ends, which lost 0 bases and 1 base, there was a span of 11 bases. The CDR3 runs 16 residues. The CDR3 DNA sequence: TGCGCCAGCAGCTTGGTGGCGGGGTTTTCTGGAAACACCATATATTTT. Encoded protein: CASSLVAGFSGNTIYF.

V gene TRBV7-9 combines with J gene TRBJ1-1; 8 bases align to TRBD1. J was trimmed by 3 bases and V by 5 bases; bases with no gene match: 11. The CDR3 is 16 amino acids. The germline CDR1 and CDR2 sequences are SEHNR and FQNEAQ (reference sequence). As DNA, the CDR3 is TGTGCCAGCAGCCCGAGACCCGGGACAGGAGACACTGAAGCTTTCTTT. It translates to CASSPRPGTGDTEAFF. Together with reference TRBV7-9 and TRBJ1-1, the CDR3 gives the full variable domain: DTGVSQNPRHKITKRGQNVTFRCDPISEHNRLYWYRQTLGQGPEFLTYFQNEAQLEKSRLLSDRFSAERPKGSFSTLEIQRTEQGDSAMYLCASSPRPGTGDTEAFFGQGTRLTVV.

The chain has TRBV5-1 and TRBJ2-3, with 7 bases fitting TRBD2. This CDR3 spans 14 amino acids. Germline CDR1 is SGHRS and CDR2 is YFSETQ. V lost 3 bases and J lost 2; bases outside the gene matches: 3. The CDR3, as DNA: TGCGCCAGCAGCTCGGGAGGCAACACAGATACGCAGTATTTT. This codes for CASSSGGNTDTQYF.

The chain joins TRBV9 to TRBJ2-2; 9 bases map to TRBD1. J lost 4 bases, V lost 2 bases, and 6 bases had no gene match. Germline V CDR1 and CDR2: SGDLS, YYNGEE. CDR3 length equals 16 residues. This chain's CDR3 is CASSVVQGASTGELFF. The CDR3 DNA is TGTGCCAGCAGCGTTGTACAGGGGGCCAGCACCGGGGAGCTGTTTTTT.

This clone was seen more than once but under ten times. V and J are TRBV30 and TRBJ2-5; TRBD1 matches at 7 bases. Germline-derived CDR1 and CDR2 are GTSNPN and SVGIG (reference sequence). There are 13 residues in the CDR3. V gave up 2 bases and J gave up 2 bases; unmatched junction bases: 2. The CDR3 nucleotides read TGTGCCTGGAGTCGACAGGGACAAGAGACCCAGTACTTC. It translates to CAWSRQGQETQYF.

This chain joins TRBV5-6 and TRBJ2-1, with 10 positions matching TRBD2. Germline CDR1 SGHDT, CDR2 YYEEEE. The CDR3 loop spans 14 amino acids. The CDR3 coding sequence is TGTGCTGGACGGACTAGCGGAGGTGGGCATGAGCAGTTCTTC. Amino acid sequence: CAGRTSGGGHEQFF.

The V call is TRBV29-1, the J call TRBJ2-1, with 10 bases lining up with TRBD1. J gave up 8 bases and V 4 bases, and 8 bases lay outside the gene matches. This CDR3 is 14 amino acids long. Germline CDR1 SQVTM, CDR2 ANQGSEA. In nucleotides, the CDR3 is TGCAGCGTTGTGTTGGACAGGGGGAACTATGAGCAGTTCTTC. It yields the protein CSVVLDRGNYEQFF.

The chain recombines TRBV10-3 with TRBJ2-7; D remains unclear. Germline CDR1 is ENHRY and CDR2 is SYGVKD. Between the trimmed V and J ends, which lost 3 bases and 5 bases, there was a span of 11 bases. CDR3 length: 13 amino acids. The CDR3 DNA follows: TGTGCCATCAGTGATGCTGCCCGGGACGAGCAGTACTTC. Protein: CAISDAARDEQYF.

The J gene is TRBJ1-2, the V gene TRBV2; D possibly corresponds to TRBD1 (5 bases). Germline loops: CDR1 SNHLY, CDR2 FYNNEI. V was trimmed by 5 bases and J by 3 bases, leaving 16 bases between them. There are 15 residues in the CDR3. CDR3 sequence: CASSLFPSGYYGYTF. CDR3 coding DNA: TGTGCCAGCAGTTTGTTTCCGTCAGGGTACTATGGCTACACCTTC.

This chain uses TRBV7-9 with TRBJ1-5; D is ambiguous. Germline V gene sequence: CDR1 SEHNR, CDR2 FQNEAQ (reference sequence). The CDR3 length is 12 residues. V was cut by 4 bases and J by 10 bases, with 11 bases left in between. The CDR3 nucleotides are TGTGCCAGCAGCTCGGGTGACGAACCCCAGCATTTT. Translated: CASSSGDEPQHF. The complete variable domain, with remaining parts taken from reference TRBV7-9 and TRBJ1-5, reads DTGVSQNPRHKITKRGQNVTFRCDPISEHNRLYWYRQTLGQGPEFLTYFQNEAQLEKSRLLSDRFSAERPKGSFSTLEIQRTEQGDSAMYLCASSSGDEPQHFGDGTRLSIL.

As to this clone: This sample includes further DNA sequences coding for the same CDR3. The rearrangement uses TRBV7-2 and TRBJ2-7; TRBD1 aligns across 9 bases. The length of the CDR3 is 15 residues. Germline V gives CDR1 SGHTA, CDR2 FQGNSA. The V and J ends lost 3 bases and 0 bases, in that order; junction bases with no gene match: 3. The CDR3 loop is CASSLDRGPSYEQYF. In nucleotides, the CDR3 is TGTGCCAGCAGCTTGGACAGGGGTCCCTCCTACGAGCAGTACTTC. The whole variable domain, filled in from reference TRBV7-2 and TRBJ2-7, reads GAGVSQSPSNKVTEKGKDVELRCDPISGHTALYWYRQSLGQGLEFLIYFQGNSAPDKSGLPSDRFSAERTGGSVSTLTIQRTQQEDSAVYLCASSLDRGPSYEQYFGPGTRLTVT.

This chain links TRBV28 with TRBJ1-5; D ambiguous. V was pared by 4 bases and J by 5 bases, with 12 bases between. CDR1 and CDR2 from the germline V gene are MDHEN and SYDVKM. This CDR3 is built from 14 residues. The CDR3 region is CASSSGLVYQPQHF. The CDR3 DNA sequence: TGTGCCAGCAGTTCGGGTTTAGTATATCAGCCCCAGCATTTT.

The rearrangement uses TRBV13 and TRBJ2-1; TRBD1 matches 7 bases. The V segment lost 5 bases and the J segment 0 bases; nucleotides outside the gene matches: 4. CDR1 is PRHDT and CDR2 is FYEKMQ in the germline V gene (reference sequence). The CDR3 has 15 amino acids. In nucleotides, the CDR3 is TGTGCCAGCAGCGCCGGGACAGACTCCTACAATGAGCAGTTCTTC. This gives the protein CASSAGTDSYNEQFF.

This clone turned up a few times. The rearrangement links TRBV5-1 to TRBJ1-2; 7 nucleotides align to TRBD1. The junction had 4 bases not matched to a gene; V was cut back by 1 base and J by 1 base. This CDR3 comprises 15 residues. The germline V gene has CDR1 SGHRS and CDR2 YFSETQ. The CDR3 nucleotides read TGCGCCAGCAGCTTGACAGGGGATATTAACTATGGCTACACCTTC. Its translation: CASSLTGDINYGYTF.

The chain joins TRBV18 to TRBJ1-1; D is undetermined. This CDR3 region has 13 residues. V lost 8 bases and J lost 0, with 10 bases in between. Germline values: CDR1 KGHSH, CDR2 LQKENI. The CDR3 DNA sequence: TGTGCCAGCCTCACCGACTTGAACACTGAAGCTTTCTTT. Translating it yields CASLTDLNTEAFF. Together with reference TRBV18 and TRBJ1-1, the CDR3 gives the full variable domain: NAGVMQNPRHLVRRRGQEARLRCSPMKGHSHVYWYRQLPEEGLKFMVYLQKENIIDESGMPKERFSAEFPKEGPSILRIQQVVRGDSAAYFCASLTDLNTEAFFGQGTRLTVV.

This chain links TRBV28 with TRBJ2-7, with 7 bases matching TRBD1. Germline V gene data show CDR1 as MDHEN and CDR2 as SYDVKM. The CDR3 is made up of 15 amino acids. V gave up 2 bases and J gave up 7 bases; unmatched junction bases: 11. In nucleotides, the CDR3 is TGTGCCAGCAGTTTACCCAGGACAGGTCTAAGGGAGCAGTACTTC. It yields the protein CASSLPRTGLREQYF.

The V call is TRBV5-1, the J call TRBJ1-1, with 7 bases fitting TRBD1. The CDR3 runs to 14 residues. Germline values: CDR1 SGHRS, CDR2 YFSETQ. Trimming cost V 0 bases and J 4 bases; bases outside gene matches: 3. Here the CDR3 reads CASSLAPGGTEAFF. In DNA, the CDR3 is TGCGCCAGCAGCTTGGCCCCAGGGGGCACTGAAGCTTTCTTT.

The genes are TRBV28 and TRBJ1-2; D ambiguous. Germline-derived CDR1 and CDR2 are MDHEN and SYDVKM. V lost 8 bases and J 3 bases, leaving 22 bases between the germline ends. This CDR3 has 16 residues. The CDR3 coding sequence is TGTGCCAGCGTCCCCCCTCTAGGAGGGTTGGACTATGGCTACACCTTC. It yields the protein CASVPPLGGLDYGYTF.